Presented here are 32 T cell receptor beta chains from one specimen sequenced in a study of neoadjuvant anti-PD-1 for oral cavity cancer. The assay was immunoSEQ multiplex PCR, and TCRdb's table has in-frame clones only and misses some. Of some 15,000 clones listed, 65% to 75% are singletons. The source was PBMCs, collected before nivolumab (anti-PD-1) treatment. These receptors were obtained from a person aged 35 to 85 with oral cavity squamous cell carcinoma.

As DNA, the CDR3 is TGTGCCAGCAGCAGGGACAGGGCCAATTCACCCCTCCACTTT. Protein sequence: CASSRDRANSPLHF. The chain couples TRBV7-8 to TRBJ1-6, with 9 bases matching TRBD1. Per the germline V gene, CDR1 is SGHVS and CDR2 is FQNEAQ. The CDR3 is 14 amino acids. The J segment lost 7 bases and the V segment lost 5 bases, leaving 3 bases of the junction unmatched.

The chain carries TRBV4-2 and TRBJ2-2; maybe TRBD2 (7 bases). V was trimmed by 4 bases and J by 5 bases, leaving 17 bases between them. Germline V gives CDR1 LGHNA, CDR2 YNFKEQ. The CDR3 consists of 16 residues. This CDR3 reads CASSRGAAGVTGELFF. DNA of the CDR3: TGTGCCAGCAGCCGGGGGGCGGCGGGGGTTACCGGGGAGCTGTTTTTT.

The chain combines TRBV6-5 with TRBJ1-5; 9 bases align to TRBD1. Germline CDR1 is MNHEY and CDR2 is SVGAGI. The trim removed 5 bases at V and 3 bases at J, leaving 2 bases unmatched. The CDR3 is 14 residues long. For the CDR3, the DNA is TGTGCCAGCAGTGGACAGGGGATCAATCAGCCCCAGCATTTT. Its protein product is CASSGQGINQPQHF.

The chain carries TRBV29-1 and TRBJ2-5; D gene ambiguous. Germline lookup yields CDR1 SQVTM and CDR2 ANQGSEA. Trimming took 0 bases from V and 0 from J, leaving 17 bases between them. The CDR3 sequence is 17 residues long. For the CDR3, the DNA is TGCAGCGTTGAAGATCTGGGAACTGGCCGGTACCAAGAGACCCAGTACTTC. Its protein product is CSVEDLGTGRYQETQYF.

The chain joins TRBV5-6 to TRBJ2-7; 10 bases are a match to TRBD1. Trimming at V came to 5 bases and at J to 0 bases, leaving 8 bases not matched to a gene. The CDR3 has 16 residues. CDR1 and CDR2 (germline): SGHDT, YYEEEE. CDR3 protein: CASSFRGTGVSYEQYF. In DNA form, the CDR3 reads TGTGCCAGCAGTTTCAGAGGGACAGGGGTCTCCTACGAGCAGTACTTC.

CDR3 DNA: TGTGCCAGCCCCGTGTTAGGCGGTGCTGAAGCTTTCTTT. Residues: CASPVLGGAEAFF. The chain is built from TRBV6-1 and TRBJ1-1, with D uncertain. Germline CDR1 is MNHNS and CDR2 is SASEGT. V lost 8 bases to trimming and J lost 6 bases, with 16 bases between them. This CDR3 is 13 amino acids long.

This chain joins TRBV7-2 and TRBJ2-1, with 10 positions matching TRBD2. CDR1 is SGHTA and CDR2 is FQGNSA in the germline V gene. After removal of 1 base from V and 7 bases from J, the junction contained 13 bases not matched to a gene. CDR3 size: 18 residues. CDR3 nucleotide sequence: TGTGCCAGCAGCTTAGTGCTAGCGGGAGTAGACGGATTAAATGAGCAGTTCTTC. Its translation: CASSLVLAGVDGLNEQFF.

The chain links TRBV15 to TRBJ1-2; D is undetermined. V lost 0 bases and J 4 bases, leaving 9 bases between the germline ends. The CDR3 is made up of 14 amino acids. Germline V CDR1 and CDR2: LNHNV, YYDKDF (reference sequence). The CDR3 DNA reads TGTGCCACCAGCAGAGATGTTCAAGTCTATGGCTACACCTTC. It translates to CATSRDVQVYGYTF.

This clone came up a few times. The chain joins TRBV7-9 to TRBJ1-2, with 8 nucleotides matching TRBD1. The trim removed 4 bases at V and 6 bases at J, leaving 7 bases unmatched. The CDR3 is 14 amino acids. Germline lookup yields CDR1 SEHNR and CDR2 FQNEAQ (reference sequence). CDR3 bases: TGTGCCAGCAGCTACCAGGGGGCGTTCGATGGCTACACCTTC. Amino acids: CASSYQGAFDGYTF.

DNA for the CDR3: TGTGCCAGCAGGGTCGGGACGGAGGATACGCAGTATTTT. Translated, it gives CASRVGTEDTQYF. The rearrangement joins TRBV2 to TRBJ2-3; perhaps D is TRBD1 or TRBD2 (5 bases each). The CDR3 is made up of 13 amino acids. Germline V gene lookup returns CDR1 SNHLY and CDR2 FYNNEI. Between the trimmed V and J ends, which lost 6 bases and 6 bases, there was a span of 13 bases. Full variable domain (outside the CDR3, taken from reference TRBV2 and TRBJ2-3): EPEVTQTPSHQVTQMGQEVILRCVPISNHLYFYWYRQILGQKVEFLVSFYNNEISEKSEIFDDQFSVERPDGSNFTLKIRSTKLEDSAMYFCASRVGTEDTQYFGPGTRLTVL.

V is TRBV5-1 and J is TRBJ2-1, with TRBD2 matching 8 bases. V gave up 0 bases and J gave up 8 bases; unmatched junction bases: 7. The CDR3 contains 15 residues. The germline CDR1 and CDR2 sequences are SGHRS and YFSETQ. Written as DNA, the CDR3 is TGCGCCAGCAGCTTGGGGGCCGGGACTAGTCATGAGCAGTTCTTC. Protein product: CASSLGAGTSHEQFF. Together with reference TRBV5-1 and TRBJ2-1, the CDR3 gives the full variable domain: KAGVTQTPRYLIKTRGQQVTLSCSPISGHRSVSWYQQTPGQGLQFLFEYFSETQRNKGNFPGRFSGRQFSNSRSEMNVSTLELGDSALYLCASSLGAGTSHEQFFGPGTRLTVL.

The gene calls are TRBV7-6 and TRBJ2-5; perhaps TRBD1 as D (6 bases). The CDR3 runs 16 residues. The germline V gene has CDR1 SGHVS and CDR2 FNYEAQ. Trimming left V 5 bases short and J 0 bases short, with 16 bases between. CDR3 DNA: TGTGCCAGCAGCCCAGCCCCGGGGACAAACCAAGAGACCCAGTACTTC. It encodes CASSPAPGTNQETQYF.

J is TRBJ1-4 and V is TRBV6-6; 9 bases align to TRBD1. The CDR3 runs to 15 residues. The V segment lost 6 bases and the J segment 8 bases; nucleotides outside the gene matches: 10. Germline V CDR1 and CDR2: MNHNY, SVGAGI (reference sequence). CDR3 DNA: TGTGCCAGCAGCTACCCGGGACAGGGAGGGGAAAAACTGTTTTTT. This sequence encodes CASSYPGQGGEKLFF.

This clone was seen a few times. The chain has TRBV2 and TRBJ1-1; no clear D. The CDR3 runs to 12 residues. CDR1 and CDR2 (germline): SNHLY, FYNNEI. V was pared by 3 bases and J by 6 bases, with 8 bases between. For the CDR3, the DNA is TGTGCCAGCAGTGAGTGGAGGGCTGAAGCTTTCTTT. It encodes CASSEWRAEAFF.

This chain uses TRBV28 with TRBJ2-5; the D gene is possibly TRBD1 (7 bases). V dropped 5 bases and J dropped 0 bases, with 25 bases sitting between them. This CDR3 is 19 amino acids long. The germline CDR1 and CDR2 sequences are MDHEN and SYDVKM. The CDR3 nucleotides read TGTGCCAGCAGTATCAGGGGGGCGGAACGACTCTTCCACCAAGAGACCCAGTACTTC. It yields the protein CASSIRGAERLFHQETQYF.

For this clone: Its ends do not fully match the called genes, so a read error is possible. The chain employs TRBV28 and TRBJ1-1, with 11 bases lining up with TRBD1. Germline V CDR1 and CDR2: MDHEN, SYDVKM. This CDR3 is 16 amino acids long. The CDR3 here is CASSLNLPGQGVAPSF. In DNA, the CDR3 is TGTGCCAGCAGTTTAAACCTTCCGGGACAGGGGGTCGCGCCATCCTTT.

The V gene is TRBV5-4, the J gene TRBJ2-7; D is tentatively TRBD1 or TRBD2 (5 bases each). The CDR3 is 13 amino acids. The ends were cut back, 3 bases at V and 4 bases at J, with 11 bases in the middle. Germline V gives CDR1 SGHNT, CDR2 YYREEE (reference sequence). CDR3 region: CASSYRGSYEQYF. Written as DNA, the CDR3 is TGTGCCAGCAGCTACCGGGGCTCGTACGAGCAGTACTTC.

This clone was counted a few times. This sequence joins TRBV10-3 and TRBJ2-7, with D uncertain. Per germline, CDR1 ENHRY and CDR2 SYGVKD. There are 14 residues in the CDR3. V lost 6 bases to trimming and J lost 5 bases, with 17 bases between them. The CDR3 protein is CAIREAVGSHEQYF. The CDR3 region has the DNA TGTGCCATCAGAGAAGCTGTAGGTAGCCACGAGCAGTACTTC.

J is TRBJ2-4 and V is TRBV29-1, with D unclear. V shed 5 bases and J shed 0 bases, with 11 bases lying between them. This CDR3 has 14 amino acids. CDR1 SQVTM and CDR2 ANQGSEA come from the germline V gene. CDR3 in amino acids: CSVREALAKNIQYF. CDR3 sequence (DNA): TGCAGCGTTAGAGAGGCTCTAGCCAAAAACATTCAGTACTTC.

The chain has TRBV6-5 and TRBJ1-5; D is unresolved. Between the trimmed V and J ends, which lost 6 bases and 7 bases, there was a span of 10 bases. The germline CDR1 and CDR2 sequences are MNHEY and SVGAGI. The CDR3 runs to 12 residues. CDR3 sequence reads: CASSRVLQPQHF. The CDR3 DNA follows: TGTGCCAGCAGCCGCGTCCTACAGCCCCAGCATTTT.

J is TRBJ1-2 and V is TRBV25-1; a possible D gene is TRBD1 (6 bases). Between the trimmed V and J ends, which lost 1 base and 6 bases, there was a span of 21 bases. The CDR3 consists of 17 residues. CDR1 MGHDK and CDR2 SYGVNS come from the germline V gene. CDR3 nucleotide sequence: TGTGCCAGCAGTGAATGGTCCAACAGGGTGTTGGATCATGGCTACACCTTC. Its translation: CASSEWSNRVLDHGYTF.

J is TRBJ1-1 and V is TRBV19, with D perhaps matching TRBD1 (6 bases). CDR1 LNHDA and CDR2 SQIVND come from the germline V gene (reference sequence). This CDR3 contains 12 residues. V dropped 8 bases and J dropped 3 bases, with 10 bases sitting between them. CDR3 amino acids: CASSSGDTEAFF. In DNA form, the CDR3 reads TGTGCCAGTTCCTCAGGGGACACTGAAGCTTTCTTT.

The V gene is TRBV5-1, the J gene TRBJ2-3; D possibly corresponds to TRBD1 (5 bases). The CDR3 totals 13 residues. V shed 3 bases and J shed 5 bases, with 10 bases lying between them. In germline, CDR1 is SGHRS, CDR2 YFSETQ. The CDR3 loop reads CASSSEGVDTQYF. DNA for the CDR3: TGCGCCAGCAGCTCAGAAGGGGTAGATACGCAGTATTTT.

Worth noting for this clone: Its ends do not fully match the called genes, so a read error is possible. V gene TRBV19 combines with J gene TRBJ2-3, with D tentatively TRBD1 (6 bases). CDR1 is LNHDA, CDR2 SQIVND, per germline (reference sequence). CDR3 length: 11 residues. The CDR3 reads CASSLLDRLLF. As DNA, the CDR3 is TGTGCCAGTAGCCTTCTTGACAGGTTACTATTT.

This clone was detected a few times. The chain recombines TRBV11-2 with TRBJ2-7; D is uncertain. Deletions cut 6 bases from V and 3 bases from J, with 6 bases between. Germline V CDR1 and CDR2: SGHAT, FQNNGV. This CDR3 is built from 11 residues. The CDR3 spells CASSEFYEQYF. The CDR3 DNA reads TGTGCCAGCAGTGAGTTCTACGAGCAGTACTTC.

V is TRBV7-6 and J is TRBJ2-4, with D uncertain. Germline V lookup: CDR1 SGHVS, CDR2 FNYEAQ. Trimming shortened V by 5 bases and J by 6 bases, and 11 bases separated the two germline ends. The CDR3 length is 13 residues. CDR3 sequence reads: CASSPDPSNIQYF. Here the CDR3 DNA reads TGTGCCAGCAGCCCGGACCCTTCAAACATTCAGTACTTC. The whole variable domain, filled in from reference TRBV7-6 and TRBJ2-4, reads GAGVSQSPRYKVTKRGQDVALRCDPISGHVSLYWYRQALGQGPEFLTYFNYEAQQDKSGLPNDRFSAERPEGSISTLTIQRTEQRDSAMYRCASSPDPSNIQYFGAGTRLSVL.

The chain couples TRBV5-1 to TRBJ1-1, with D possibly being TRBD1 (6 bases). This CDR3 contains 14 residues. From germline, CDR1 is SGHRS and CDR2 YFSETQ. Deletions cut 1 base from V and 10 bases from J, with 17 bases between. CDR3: CASSLFQGPSGAFF. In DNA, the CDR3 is TGCGCCAGCAGCTTGTTCCAGGGGCCCTCGGGAGCTTTCTTT.

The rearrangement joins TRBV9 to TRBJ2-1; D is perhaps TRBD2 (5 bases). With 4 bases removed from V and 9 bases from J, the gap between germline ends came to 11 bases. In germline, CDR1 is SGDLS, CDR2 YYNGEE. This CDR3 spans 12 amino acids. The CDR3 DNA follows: TGTGCCAGCAGCCCCCACGAGGGTGAGCAGTTCTTC. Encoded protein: CASSPHEGEQFF.

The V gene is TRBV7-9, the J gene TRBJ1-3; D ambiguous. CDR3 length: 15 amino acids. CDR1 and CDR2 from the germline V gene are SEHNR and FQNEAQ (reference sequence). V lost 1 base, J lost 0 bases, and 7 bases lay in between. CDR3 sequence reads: CASSLDGSSGNTIYF. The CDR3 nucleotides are TGTGCCAGCAGCTTAGATGGCAGCTCTGGAAACACCATATATTTT.

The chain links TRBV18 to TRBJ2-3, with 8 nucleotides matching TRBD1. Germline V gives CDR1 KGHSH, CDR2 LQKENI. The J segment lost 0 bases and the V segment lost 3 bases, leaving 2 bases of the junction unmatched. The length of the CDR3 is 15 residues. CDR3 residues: CASSPTGASTDTQYF. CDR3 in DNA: TGTGCCAGCTCACCGACAGGGGCGAGCACAGATACGCAGTATTTT.

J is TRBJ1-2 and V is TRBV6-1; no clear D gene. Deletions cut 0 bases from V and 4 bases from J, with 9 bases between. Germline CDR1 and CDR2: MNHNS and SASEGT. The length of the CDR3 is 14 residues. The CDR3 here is CASSEARRSYGYTF. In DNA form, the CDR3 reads TGTGCCAGCAGTGAAGCGCGACGGAGCTATGGCTACACCTTC.

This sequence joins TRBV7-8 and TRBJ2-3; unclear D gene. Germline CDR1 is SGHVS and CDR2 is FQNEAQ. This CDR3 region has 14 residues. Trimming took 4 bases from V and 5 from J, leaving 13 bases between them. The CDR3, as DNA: TGTGCCAGCAGCTCCCTGGGCCTAGGAGATACGCAGTATTTT. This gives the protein CASSSLGLGDTQYF.